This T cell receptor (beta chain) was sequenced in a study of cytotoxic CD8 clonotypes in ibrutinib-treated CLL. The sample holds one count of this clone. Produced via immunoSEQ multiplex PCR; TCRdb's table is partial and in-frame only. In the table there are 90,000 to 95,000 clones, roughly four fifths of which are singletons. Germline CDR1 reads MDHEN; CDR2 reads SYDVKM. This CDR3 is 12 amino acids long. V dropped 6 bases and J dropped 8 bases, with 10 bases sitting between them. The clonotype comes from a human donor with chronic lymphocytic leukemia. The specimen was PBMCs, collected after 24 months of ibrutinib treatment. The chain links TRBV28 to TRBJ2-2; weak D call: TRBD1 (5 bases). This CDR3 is CASRPQAGELFF. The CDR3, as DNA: TGTGCCAGCAGACCACAGGCTGGGGAGCTGTTTTTT.